This T cell receptor beta chain derives from a study of blood T cell repertoires in COVID-19. Study context: The United States, Italy and Spain were the sources of the acute and convalescent COVID-19 samples. From T cells, B-cell-depleted T cells, or PBMCs came the material, which was cDNA or gDNA.

The V and J ends lost 1 base and 7 bases, in that order; junction bases with no gene match: 5. The CDR3 totals 14 residues. Germline assignment: CDR1 LGHDT and CDR2 YNNKEL (reference sequence). Source study methods: How many nucleated cells were present was estimated from reference gene primer amplification. Assay: immunoSEQ multiplex PCR; the TCRdb copy retains only in-frame clones and omits some. The V and J calls and clone size are taken from that table; D and trimming were inferred from the DNA. The sample comprises approximately 130,000 clones, 85% to 90% of which are singletons, and around 4.1% rests with the top ten.

V is TRBV3-1 (or the pseudogene TRBV3-2) and J is TRBJ2-5; 8 nucleotides agree with TRBD2. The source material was peripheral blood. The receptor comes from a human donor in a cohort sampled during active COVID-19. CDR3 sequence reads: CASSQVAGPSTQYF. CDR3 DNA: TGTGCCAGCAGCCAAGTAGCGGGGCCATCGACCCAGTACTTC.